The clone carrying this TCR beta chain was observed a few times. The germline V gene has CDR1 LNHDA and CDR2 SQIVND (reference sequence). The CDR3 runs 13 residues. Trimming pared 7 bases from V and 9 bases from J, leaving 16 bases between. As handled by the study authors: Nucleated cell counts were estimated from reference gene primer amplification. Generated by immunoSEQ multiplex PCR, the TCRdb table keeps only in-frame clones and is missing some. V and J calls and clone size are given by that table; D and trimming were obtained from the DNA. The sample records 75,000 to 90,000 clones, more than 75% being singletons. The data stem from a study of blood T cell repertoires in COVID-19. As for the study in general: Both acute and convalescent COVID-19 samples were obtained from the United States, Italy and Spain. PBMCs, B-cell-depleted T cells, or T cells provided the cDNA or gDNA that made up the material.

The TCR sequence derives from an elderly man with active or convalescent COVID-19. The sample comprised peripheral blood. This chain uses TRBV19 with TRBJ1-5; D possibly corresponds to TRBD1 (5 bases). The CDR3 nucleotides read TGTGCCAGTAAAGGCCAGGGCCGCGGGCCCCAGCATTTT. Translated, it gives CASKGQGRGPQHF.